Below are 5 T cell receptor beta chains sequenced from a single sample in a study of T cells in Graves' hyperthyroidism and ophthalmopathy. Amplification of TCR beta CDR3 regions used RNA as the template. The primer set for the first-round RT-PCR of the TCR CDR3 was HTBI. TCRdb reanalysed the multiplex PCR reads using MiXCR and keeps one entry per CDR3 protein. The data hold under 800,000 distinct CDR3 sequences, with about 15% observed a single time. The sample comprised blood. These receptors were taken from a woman younger than 30 with Graves' hyperthyroidism.

Notes on this clonotype: The conserved closing phenylalanine or tryptophan is absent in this CDR3, likely reflecting a read error. The chain links TRBV20-1 to TRBJ1-1; D is perhaps TRBD1 (5 bases). The CDR3 is 11 residues long. Germline CDR1 DFQATT, CDR2 SNEGSKA (reference sequence). The V end was cut by 1 base, the J end by 8 bases, with 8 bases between. For the CDR3, the DNA is TGCAGTGCTAGAGGCAACAGGGAAGCTTTCCTT. This gives the protein CSARGNREAFL.

This clonotype was found many times. The rearrangement links TRBV2 to TRBJ2-4; D perhaps matches TRBD2 (5 bases). Trimming took 1 base from V and 0 from J, leaving 10 bases between them. Germline-derived CDR1 and CDR2 are SNHLY and FYNNEI. CDR3 length: 16 amino acids. The CDR3 loop reads CASSEVDGIAKNIQYF. In DNA, the CDR3 is TGTGCCAGCAGTGAAGTGGACGGGATAGCCAAAAACATTCAGTACTTC.

A remark on this clonotype: A single base separates this from a much larger clone, so it may be a read error. This chain links TRBV9 with TRBJ2-1; D possibly corresponds to TRBD2 (6 bases). The V and J ends lost 4 bases and 8 bases respectively, with 19 bases between them. The germline V gene encodes CDR1 SGDLS and CDR2 YYNGEE. The length of the CDR3 is 15 residues. The CDR3 DNA sequence: TGTGCCAGCAGCTTATCGGTGGCGGGGAAAGATGAGCAGTTCTTC. It yields the protein CASSLSVAGKDEQFF.

This sequence joins TRBV7-9 and TRBJ2-7; TRBD1 is a possible D gene (7 bases). V gave up 7 bases and J gave up 5 bases, with 21 bases separating them. This CDR3 is built from 15 residues. CDR1 is SEHNR, CDR2 FQNEAQ, per germline (reference sequence). The CDR3: CASNRQGGRENEQYF. The DNA of the CDR3 is TGTGCCAGCAACCGACAGGGAGGACGGGAAAACGAGCAGTACTTC.

The J gene is TRBJ2-7, the V gene TRBV19, with a weak D call TRBD2 (5 bases). CDR1 LNHDA and CDR2 SQIVND come from the germline V gene (reference sequence). V was trimmed by 0 bases and J by 4 bases, leaving 10 bases between them. The CDR3 totals 14 residues. CDR3 sequence (DNA): TGTGCCAGTAGTATAGACCGGCGAGGGTACGAGCAGTACTTC. Translating it yields CASSIDRRGYEQYF.